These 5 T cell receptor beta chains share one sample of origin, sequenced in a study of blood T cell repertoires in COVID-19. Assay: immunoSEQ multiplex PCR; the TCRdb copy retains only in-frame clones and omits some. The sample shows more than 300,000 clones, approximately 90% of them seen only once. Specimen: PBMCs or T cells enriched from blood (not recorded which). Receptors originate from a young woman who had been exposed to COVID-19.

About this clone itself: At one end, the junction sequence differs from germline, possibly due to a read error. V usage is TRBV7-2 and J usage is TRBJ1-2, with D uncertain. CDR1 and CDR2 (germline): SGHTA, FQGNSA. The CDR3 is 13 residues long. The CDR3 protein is CASSAPPRKQDHF. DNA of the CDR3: TGTGCCAGCAGCGCACCCCCCCGGAAGCAGGATCACTTC. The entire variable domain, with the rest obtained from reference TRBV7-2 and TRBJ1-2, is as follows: GAGVSQSPSNKVTEKGKDVELRCDPISGHTALYWYRQSLGQGLEFLIYFQGNSAPDKSGLPSDRFSAERTGGSVSTLTIQRTQQEDSAVYLCASSAPPRKQDHFGSGTRLTVV.

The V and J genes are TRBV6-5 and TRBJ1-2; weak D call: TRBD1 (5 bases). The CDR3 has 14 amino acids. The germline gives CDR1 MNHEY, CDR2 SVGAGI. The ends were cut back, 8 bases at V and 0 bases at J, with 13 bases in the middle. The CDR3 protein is CASRDSQANYGYTF. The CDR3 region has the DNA TGTGCCAGCCGAGACAGCCAAGCTAACTATGGCTACACCTTC.

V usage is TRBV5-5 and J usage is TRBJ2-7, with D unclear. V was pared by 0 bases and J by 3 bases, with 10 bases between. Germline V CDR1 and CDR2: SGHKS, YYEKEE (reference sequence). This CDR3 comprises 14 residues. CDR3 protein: CASSLVSLSYEQYF. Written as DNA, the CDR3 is TGTGCCAGCAGCTTGGTATCCCTCAGCTACGAGCAGTACTTC.

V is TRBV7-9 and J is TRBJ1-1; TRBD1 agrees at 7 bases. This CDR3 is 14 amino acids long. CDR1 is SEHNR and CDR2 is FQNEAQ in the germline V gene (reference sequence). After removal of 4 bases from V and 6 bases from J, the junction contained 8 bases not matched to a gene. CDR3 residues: CASSSDTGVPEAFF. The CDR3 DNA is TGTGCCAGCAGCTCAGATACAGGGGTACCTGAAGCTTTCTTT.

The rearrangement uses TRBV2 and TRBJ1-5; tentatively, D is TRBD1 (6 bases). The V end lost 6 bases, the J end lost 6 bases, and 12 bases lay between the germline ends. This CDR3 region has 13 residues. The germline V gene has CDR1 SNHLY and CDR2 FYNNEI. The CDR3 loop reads CASRNREGQPQHF. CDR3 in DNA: TGTGCCAGCAGGAACAGGGAGGGTCAGCCCCAGCATTTT.